This T cell receptor (beta chain) originates from a study of blood T cell repertoires in COVID-19. Using immunoSEQ multiplex PCR, the repertoire was profiled, and TCRdb retains in-frame clones only, with some absent. The data show 250,000 or so clones, with about 87% seen just once and around 3.2% held by the top ten. The CDR3 has 14 amino acids. With 3 bases clipped from V and 6 bases from J, the junction kept 6 bases outside the gene matches. CDR1 and CDR2 from the germline V gene are SGHVS and FQNEAQ. Individuals aged about 18 to 89 years were recruited from approximately 24 US areas. It was within 2 weeks before study entry that exposed participants met a COVID-19 case.

The V gene is TRBV7-8, the J gene TRBJ2-7; the match to TRBD1 covers 9 bases. Sequenced: PBMCs or T cells enriched from blood (not recorded which). The receptor comes from a woman between 40 and 50 years old who had been exposed to COVID-19. The CDR3 loop reads CASSFGGTGIEQYF. CDR3 in DNA: TGTGCCAGCAGCTTCGGCGGGACAGGGATCGAGCAGTACTTC. Based on the CDR3 plus reference TRBV7-8 and TRBJ2-7, the full variable domain is GAGVSQSPRYKVAKRGQDVALRCDPISGHVSLFWYQQALGQGPEFLTYFQNEAQLDKSGLPSDRFFAERPEGSVSTLKIQRTQQEDSAVYLCASSFGGTGIEQYFGPGTRLTVT.